This T cell receptor (beta chain) was sequenced in a study of T-cell reconstitution after alpha-beta-depleted transplantation in children (dated by TCRdb to 2016 to 2017). Study-level background: The study quantitatively tracked T-cell immune reconstitution after TCRalphabeta/CD19-depleted allogeneic hematopoietic cell transplantation in children using TCR repertoire profiling.

This clonotype has ten or more counts. The antigen it binds to is not known. The input lacks base qualities; no much larger clone sits a single base away. The CDR3 goes from the cysteine to the phenylalanine over 13 residues. Of all the DNA, just the CDR3 is kept, 39 bases in frame from base 1. The CDR1 and CDR2 encoded by the germline V gene are MNHNS and SASEGT. A distance of 12 bases separates the germline ends of V and J, which lose 5 bases and 5 bases respectively. The library was obtained by PCR. Sequenced using an Illumina HiSeq 2500. TCR library preparation used molecular barcoding, with unique molecular identifiers applied to normalize quantification of the TCRbeta repertoire. Using fastp at Q25 and MiXCR, TCRdb reprocessed the public reads and kept productive beta chains. Duplicate CDR3 protein sequences are folded into a single record with the most common DNA and genes. Within this sample are roughly 590,000 distinct CDR3 sequences, with around a sixth of them counted one time only. Of the sample, approximately 1.1% is held by the ten largest clones.

The sample was PBMCs from the stem cell graft donor, taken from the stem cell graft. This clonotype originated in a human donor who donated a stem cell graft to a child with acute myeloid leukemia. The rearrangement joined TRBV6-1 to TRBJ2-5; TRBD1 is a weak D gene call, 6 bases matching. The CDR3: CASSPRDKETQYF. The DNA sequence is TGTGCCAGCAGTCCCCGGGACAAGGAGACCCAGTACTTC.